This T cell receptor (beta chain) was obtained from a study of cytomegalovirus exposure and HLA in healthy donors. Germline V CDR1 and CDR2: MNHEY, SVGAGI. The CDR3 is 14 amino acids. Deletions cut 2 bases from V and 8 bases from J, with 15 bases between. Primers for the PCR totalled 60 Vbeta and 13 Jbeta. The repertoire was sequenced with immunoSEQ multiplex PCR; TCRdb's copy has only in-frame clones and lacks some. The sample shows tens of thousands of clones, over 70% of them seen only once. The donors, nominally healthy at sampling, likely had unrecorded immune exposures. General study points: Some V segments, TRBV6-2 and TRBV6-3 among them, were indistinguishable and were therefore excluded.

Remarks on this clone: No antigen is known for it.

The sequence derives from a woman in her forties or fifties in good health and CMV-seropositive. The chain carries TRBV6-5 and TRBJ1-2; D is undetermined. Sample: PBMCs. CDR3 DNA: TGTGCCAGCAGTTACCCGGGTCTCGGGTTCGGCTACACCTTC. It yields the protein CASSYPGLGFGYTF.